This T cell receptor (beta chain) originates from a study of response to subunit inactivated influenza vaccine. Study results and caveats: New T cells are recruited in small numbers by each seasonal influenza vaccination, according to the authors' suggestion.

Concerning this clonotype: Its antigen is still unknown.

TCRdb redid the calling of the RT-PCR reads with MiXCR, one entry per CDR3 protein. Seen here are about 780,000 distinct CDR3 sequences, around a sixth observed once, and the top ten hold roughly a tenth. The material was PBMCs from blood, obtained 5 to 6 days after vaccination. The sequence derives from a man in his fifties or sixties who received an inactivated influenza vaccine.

CDR3 nucleotides: TGTGCCAGCAGTTCAACTAGGGACGAGCAGTACTTC. Protein product: CASSSTRDEQYF. The V call is TRBV6-2 or TRBV6-3, the J call TRBJ2-7, with D perhaps matching TRBD2 (5 bases). The CDR3 has 12 amino acids. Germline CDR1 MNHEY, CDR2 SVGEGT. The germline V and J ends were trimmed by 4 bases and 5 bases, with 9 bases remaining between them.